This T cell receptor (beta chain) stems from a study of OX40 agonist ivuxolimab in advanced cancers. The wider study: Earlier anti-PD-1, anti-PD-L1 or anti-CTLA-4 therapy was permitted; 35% to 50% had received some. Partial responses were achieved by three patients, of whom one had hepatocellular carcinoma and two had cutaneous melanoma.

TCRdb's copy holds only in-frame clones and misses some; the assay was immunoSEQ multiplex PCR. The sample has around 80,000 clones; about nine tenths are singletons. Sequenced material: CD4+ or CD8+ T cells sorted from blood, taken in a trial of the OX40 agonist ivuxolimab. The source is an adult with an advanced solid tumor such as melanoma, head and neck, liver or kidney cancer.

CDR3 DNA sequence: TGTGCCAGCAGACTGACGAGGAGCTCCTACGAGCAGTACTTC. Protein product: CASRLTRSSYEQYF. The rearrangement links TRBV27 to TRBJ2-7; no firm D call. Germline loops: CDR1 MNHEY, CDR2 SMNVEV (reference sequence). V was trimmed by 6 bases and J by 0 bases, leaving 12 bases between them. CDR3 length: 14 residues.